The 4 T cell receptor beta chains reported below all come from one sample, sequenced in a study of human T cells and chemical hapten exposure. One entry per CDR3 protein results from TCRdb running MiXCR on the RACE reads. Here the sample spans 65,000 or so distinct CDR3 sequences, approximately 6.2% being singletons. Time point reported: healthy volunteer bleed at 6 weeks. Extraction of total RNA was performed on unfractionated whole blood. Sequencing was performed on whole blood. The receptors here all came from a female donor in good health. Some clones in this sample may be carry-over from other donors' samples.

This clonotype has at least ten counts. V usage is TRBV20-1 and J usage is TRBJ1-2, with D perhaps TRBD1 (6 bases). Germline V gene data show CDR1 as DFQATT and CDR2 as SNEGSKA (reference sequence). V was pared by 5 bases and J by 1 base, with 8 bases between. This CDR3 region has 12 residues. The CDR3 nucleotides are TGCAGTGCTTTACAGGGTAACTATGGCTACACCTTC. It yields the protein CSALQGNYGYTF.

In its sample, this clonotype was seen many times. The chain employs TRBV7-8 and TRBJ2-7; D is unclear. The CDR3 covers 16 residues. The germline CDR1 and CDR2 sequences are SGHVS and FQNEAQ. V lost 5 bases and J lost 2, with 19 bases in between. The CDR3 DNA reads TGTGCCAGCAGCCTTAGTCACGAGCCGACGGCCTACGAGCAGTACTTC. Translation: CASSLSHEPTAYEQYF.

This clonotype was seen only a few times. J is TRBJ2-7 and V is TRBV5-1; 10 bases map to TRBD2. The V gene's germline CDR1 is SGHRS and CDR2 YFSETQ. The CDR3 loop spans 16 amino acids. J lost 4 bases, V lost 4 bases, and 11 bases had no gene match. CDR3 loop: CASSQSAGGPGYEQYF. CDR3 nucleotide sequence: TGCGCCAGCAGCCAGTCAGCGGGAGGGCCTGGTTACGAGCAGTACTTC.

The J gene is TRBJ1-2, the V gene TRBV19; no clear D. V gave up 3 bases and J gave up 5 bases, with 16 bases separating them. Per germline, CDR1 LNHDA and CDR2 SQIVND (reference sequence). The CDR3 extends over 15 amino acids. CDR3 DNA: TGTGCCAGTAGTATTGCAAGCGGGAGCGAGTATGGCTACACCTTC. Amino acid sequence: CASSIASGSEYGYTF. The complete variable domain, with remaining parts taken from reference TRBV19 and TRBJ1-2, reads DGGITQSPKYLFRKEGQNVTLSCEQNLNHDAMYWYRQDPGQGLRLIYYSQIVNDFQKGDIAEGYSVSREKKESFPLTVTSAQKNPTAFYLCASSIASGSEYGYTFGSGTRLTVV.